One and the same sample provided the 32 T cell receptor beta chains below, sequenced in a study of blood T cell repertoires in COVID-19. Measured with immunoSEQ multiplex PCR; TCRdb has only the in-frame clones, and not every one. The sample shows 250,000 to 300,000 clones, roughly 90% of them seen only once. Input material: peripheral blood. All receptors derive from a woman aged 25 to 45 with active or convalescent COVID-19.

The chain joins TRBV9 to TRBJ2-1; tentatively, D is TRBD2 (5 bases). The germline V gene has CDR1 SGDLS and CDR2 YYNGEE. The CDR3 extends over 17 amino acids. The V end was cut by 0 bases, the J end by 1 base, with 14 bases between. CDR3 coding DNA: TGTGCCAGCAGCGTAGCGTCGGGGTCGGGGTCCTACAATGAGCAGTTCTTC. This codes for CASSVASGSGSYNEQFF. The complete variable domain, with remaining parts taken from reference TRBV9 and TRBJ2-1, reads DSGVTQTPKHLITATGQRVTLRCSPRSGDLSVYWYQQSLDQGLQFLIQYYNGEERAKGNILERFSAQQFPDLHSELNLSSLELGDSALYFCASSVASGSGSYNEQFFGPGTRLTVL.

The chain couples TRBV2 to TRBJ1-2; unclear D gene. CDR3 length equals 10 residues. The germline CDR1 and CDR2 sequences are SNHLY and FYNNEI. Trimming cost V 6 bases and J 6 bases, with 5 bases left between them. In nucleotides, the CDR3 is TGTGCCAGCAGCCAGGATGGCTACACCTTC. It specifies CASSQDGYTF.

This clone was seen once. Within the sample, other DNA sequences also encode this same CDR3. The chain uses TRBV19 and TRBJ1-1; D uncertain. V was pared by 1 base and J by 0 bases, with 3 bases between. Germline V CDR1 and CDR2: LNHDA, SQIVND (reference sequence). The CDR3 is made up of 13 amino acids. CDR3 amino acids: CASSIVMNTEAFF. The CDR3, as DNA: TGTGCCAGTAGTATAGTTATGAACACTGAAGCTTTCTTT. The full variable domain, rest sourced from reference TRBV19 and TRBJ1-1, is DGGITQSPKYLFRKEGQNVTLSCEQNLNHDAMYWYRQDPGQGLRLIYYSQIVNDFQKGDIAEGYSVSREKKESFPLTVTSAQKNPTAFYLCASSIVMNTEAFFGQGTRLTVV.

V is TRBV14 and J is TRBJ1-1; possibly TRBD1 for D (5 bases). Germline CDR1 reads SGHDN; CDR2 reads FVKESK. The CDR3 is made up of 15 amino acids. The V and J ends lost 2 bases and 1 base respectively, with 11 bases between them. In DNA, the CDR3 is TGTGCCAGCAGCCAATACCGGGACTGGAACACTGAAGCTTTCTTT. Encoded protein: CASSQYRDWNTEAFF.

The CDR3: CASSLGRGTDTQYF. For the CDR3, the DNA is TGTGCCAGCAGCTTGGGCCGGGGCACAGATACGCAGTATTTT. The chain carries TRBV5-4 and TRBJ2-3; D is ambiguous. V was shortened by 0 bases and J by 1 base, with 6 bases between the two germline ends. The V gene's germline CDR1 is SGHNT and CDR2 YYREEE (reference sequence). The CDR3 is 14 amino acids.

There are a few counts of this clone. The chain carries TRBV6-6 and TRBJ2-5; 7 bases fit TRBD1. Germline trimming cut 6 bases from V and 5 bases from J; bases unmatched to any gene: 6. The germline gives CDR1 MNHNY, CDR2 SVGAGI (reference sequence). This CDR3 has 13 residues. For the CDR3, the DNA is TGTGCCAGCAGCCGACAGGGCTGGGAGACCCAGTACTTC. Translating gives CASSRQGWETQYF.

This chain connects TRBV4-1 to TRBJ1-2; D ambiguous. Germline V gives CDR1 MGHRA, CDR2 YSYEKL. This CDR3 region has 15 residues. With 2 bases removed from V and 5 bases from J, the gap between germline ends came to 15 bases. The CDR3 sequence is CASSQSWNGEYGYTF. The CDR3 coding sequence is TGCGCCAGCAGCCAATCATGGAACGGGGAGTATGGCTACACCTTC.

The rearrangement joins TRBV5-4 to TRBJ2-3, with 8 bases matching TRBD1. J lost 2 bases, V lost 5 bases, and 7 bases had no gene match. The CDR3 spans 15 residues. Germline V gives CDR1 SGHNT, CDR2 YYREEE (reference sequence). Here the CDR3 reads CASRPDRGATDTQYF. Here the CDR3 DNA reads TGTGCCAGCAGACCCGACAGGGGAGCCACAGATACGCAGTATTTT.

The CDR3 coding sequence is TGTGCCACCAGCAGTCCACAGGGTAGTGAAGCTTTCTTT. This encodes CATSSPQGSEAFF. This sequence joins TRBV15 and TRBJ1-1, with D perhaps matching TRBD1 (6 bases). CDR1 and CDR2 (germline): LNHNV, YYDKDF (reference sequence). Trimming removed 3 bases at V and 7 bases at J, with 12 bases between. The CDR3 is 13 amino acids.

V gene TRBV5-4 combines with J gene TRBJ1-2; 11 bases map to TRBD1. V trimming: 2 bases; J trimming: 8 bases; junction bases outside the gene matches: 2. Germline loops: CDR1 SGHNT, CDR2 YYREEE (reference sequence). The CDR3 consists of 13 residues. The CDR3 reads CASSFGQGAGYTF. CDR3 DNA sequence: TGTGCCAGCAGCTTTGGACAGGGGGCGGGCTACACCTTC.

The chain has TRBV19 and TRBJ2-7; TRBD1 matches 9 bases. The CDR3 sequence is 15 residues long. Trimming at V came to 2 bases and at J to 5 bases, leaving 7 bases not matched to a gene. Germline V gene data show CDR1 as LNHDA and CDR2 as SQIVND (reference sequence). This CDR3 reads CASSISHRGLDEQYF. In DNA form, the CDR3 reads TGTGCCAGTAGTATAAGCCACAGGGGGCTGGACGAGCAGTACTTC.

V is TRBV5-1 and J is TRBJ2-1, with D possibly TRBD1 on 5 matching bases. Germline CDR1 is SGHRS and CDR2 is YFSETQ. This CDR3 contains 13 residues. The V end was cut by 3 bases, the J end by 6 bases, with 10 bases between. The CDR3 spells CASSYRYGNEQFF. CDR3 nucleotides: TGCGCCAGCAGCTACAGGTACGGCAATGAGCAGTTCTTC. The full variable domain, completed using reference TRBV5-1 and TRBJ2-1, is KAGVTQTPRYLIKTRGQQVTLSCSPISGHRSVSWYQQTPGQGLQFLFEYFSETQRNKGNFPGRFSGRQFSNSRSEMNVSTLELGDSALYLCASSYRYGNEQFFGPGTRLTVL.

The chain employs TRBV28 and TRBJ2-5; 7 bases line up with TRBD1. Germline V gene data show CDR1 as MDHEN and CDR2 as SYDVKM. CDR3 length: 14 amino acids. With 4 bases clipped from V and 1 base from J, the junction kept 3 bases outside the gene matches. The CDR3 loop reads CASSSQGFQETQYF. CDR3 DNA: TGTGCCAGCAGTTCACAGGGGTTCCAAGAGACCCAGTACTTC.

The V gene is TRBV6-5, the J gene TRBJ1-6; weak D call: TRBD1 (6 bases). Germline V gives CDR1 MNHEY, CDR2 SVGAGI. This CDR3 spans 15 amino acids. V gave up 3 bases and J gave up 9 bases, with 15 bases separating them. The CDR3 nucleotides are TGTGCCAGCAGTTATTGGGCAGGGGTGGCTTCACCCCTCCACTTT. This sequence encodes CASSYWAGVASPLHF.

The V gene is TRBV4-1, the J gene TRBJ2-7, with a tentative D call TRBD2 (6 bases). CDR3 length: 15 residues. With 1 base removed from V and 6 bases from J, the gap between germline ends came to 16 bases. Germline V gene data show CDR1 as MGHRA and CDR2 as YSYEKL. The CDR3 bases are TGCGCCAGCAGCCAAGTGTGGGGACTTGGCGGCGAGCAGTACTTC. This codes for CASSQVWGLGGEQYF.

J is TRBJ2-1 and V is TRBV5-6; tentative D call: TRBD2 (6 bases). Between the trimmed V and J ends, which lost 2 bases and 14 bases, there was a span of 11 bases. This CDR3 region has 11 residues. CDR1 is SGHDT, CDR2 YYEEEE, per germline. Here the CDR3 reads CASSFAGIKFF. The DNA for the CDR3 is TGTGCCAGCAGCTTTGCGGGGATCAAGTTCTTC.

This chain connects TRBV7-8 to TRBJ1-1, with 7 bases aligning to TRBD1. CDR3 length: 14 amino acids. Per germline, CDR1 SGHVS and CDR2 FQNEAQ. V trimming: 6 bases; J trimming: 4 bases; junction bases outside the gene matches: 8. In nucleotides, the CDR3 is TGTGCCAGCAGATCCCAGAGGGGGCGCACTGAAGCTTTCTTT. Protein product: CASRSQRGRTEAFF.

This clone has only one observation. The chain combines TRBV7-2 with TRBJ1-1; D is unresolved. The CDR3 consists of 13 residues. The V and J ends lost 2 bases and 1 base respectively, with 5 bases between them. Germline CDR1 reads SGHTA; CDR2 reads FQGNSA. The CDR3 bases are TGTGCCAGCAGCTTAATCTCGAACACTGAAGCTTTCTTT. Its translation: CASSLISNTEAFF.

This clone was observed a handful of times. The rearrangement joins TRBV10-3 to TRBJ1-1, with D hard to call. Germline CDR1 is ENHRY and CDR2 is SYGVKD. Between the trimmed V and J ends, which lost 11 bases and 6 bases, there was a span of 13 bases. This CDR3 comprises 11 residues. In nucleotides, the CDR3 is TGTGCCGTCGGTAGGAGCTCTGAAGCTTTCTTT. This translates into CAVGRSSEAFF.

The chain's CDR3 is CSASPDELGADTEAFF. CDR3 coding DNA: TGCAGTGCTAGTCCTGATGAATTGGGGGCGGACACTGAAGCTTTCTTT. The V call is TRBV20-1, the J call TRBJ1-1, with D tentatively TRBD1 (6 bases). Germline lookup yields CDR1 DFQATT and CDR2 SNEGSKA (reference sequence). CDR3 length: 16 residues. Trimming cost V 3 bases and J 3 bases, with 20 bases left between them.

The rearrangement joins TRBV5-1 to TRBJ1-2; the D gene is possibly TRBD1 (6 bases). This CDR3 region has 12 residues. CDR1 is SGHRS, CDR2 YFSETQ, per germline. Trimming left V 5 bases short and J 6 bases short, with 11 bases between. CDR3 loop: CASSTGLDGYTF. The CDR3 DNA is TGCGCCAGCAGTACAGGGCTGGATGGCTACACCTTC.

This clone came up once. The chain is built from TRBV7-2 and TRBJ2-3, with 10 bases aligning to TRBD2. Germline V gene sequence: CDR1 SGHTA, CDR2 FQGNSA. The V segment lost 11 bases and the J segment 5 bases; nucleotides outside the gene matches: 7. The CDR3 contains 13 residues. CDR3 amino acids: CASAASGGDTQYF. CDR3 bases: TGTGCCTCGGCGGCTAGCGGGGGAGATACGCAGTATTTT.

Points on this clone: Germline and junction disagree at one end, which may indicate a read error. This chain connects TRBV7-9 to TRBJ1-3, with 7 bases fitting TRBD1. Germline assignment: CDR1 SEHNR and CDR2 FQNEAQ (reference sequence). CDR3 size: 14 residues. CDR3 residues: CASSSDRVFARENF. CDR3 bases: TGTGCCAGCAGCTCCGACAGGGTATTTGCGCGCGAGAATTTT.

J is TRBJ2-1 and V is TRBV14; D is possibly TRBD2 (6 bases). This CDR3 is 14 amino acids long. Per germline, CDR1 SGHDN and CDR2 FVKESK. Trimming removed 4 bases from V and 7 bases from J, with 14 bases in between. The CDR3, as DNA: TGTGCCAGCAGCCGGCGAGGGGCGGGGAATGAGCAGTTCTTC. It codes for CASSRRGAGNEQFF.

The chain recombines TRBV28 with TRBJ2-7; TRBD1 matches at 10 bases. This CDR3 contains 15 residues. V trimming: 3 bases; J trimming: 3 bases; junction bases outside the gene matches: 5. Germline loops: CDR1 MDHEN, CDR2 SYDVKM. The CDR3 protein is CASSFRTGGGYEQYF. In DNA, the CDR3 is TGTGCCAGCAGTTTCAGGACAGGGGGGGGCTACGAGCAGTACTTC.

The CDR3 coding sequence is TGTGCCAGCAGTGAACAAGATACGCAGTATTTT. It encodes CASSEQDTQYF. The V gene is TRBV2, the J gene TRBJ2-3; no reliable D call. The CDR3 sequence is 11 residues long. The V gene lost 2 bases and the J gene lost 5 bases, with 2 bases spanning the gap. Germline V gene data show CDR1 as SNHLY and CDR2 as FYNNEI.

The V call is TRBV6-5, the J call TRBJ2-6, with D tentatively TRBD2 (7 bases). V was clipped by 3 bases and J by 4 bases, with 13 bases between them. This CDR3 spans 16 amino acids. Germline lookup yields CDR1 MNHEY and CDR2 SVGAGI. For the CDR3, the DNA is TGTGCCAGCAGTTATTGGGGGGGCACCGGGGCCAACGTCCTGACTTTC. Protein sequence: CASSYWGGTGANVLTF.

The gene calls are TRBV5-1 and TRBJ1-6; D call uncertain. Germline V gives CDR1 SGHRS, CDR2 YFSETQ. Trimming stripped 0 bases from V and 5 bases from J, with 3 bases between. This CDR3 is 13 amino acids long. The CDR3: CASSLGDNSPLHF. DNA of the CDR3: TGCGCCAGCAGCTTGGGAGATAATTCACCCCTCCACTTT.

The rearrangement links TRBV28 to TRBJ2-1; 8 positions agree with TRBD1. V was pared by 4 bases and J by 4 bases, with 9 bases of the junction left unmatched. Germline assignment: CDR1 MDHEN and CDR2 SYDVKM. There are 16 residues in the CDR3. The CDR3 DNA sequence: TGTGCCAGCAGTTCCCCCGGACAGGGTGCATACAATGAGCAGTTCTTC. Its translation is CASSSPGQGAYNEQFF.

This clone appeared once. CDR3 loop: CASSNPGTGSSYEQYF. DNA of the CDR3: TGTGCCAGTAGTAATCCAGGGACAGGATCCTCCTACGAGCAGTACTTC. This chain uses TRBV19 with TRBJ2-7, with TRBD1 identical over 8 bases. The V gene end was trimmed by 4 bases and the J gene end by 0 bases; junction bases not matched to a gene: 8. CDR3 length: 16 residues. The germline V gene encodes CDR1 LNHDA and CDR2 SQIVND (reference sequence).

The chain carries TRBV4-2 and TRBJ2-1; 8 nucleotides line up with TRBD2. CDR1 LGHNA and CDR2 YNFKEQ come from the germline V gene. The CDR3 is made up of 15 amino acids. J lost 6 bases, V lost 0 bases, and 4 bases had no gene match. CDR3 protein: CASSQDPGGGNEQFF. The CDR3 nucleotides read TGTGCCAGCAGCCAAGATCCGGGGGGGGGCAATGAGCAGTTCTTC.

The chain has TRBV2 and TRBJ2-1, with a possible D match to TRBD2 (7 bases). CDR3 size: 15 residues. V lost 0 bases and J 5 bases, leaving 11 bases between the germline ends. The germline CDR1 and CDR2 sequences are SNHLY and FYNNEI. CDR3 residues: CASSEARGGDNEQFF. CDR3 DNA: TGTGCCAGCAGTGAAGCGAGGGGGGGTGACAATGAGCAGTTCTTC.